Reported below is one TCR beta chain. There is no known antigen for this receptor. Qualities for individual bases were not recorded, and no much larger clone is one base off. These data originate in a study of T cells in localized non-small cell lung cancer (dated by TCRdb to 2019 to 2021). With regard to the full study: The study examined T cell repertoires in under 300 patients with early-stage NSCLC and compared tumors with uninvolved tumor-adjacent lungs. All 240 or so NSCLC patients in the cohort were treatment-naive and had localized lung tumors that were resected. NSCLC patients had a mean age of around 61 years, and fewer than 150 were male and about 110 female. Points the paper makes about the study in general: Of the top 100 tumor clones, a median of 57 were detected in paired uninvolved adjacent lung; roughly 26 were also among that lung's top 100. Higher T cell density in blood was associated with longer overall survival, whereas higher clonality in adjacent lung was associated with shorter survival. Because multi-region tumor sequencing was not performed, intratumor heterogeneity could not be ruled out. Because the study design was exploratory, TCR variables were selected using unadjusted p-values without false-discovery rate correction. The highest T cell clonality was observed in uninvolved tumor-adjacent lung, where clonality exceeded that of tumor, suggesting that antigenic responses were more focused in uninvolved tumor-adjacent lung.

The CDR3 starts with the cysteine, ends with the phenylalanine, and has 14 residues. Kept here is only the CDR3 DNA, which spans 42 bases and is read in frame from base 1. From the germline V gene, CDR1 is SGHDN and CDR2 is FVKESK. Trimming takes 2 bases from V and 4 bases from J, and the germline ends sit 8 bases apart. At diagnosis, peripheral blood, uninvolved tumor-adjacent lung and tumor were collected and stored as a combination of fresh-frozen and FFPE material. Blood samples were analyzed as peripheral blood mononuclear cells for TCR repertoire profiling. TCR beta CDR3 regions were sequenced from DNA using the immunoSEQ Assay. Per the source publication's procedure: To compute T cell density, TCR beta template counts were normalized to usable DNA, which was estimated by amplifying housekeeping genes. Richness was estimated using the preseqR package, with extrapolation to 400,000 templates for PBMC samples and to 120,000 templates for tissue samples. Clonality was defined as one minus Pielou's evenness. Tissue-enriched TCRs were identified through differential abundance testing performed on productive amino-acid clonotypes, with a minimum total count of 5 and an alpha of 0.1. The Jaccard Index and the Morisita Overlap Index were used to measure repertoire overlap between compartments. GLIPH grouped TCR beta CDR3s together with public tetramer-defined viral CDR3s, and a viral motif had to include at least three viral sequences and also show V-gene enrichment. The table was pulled from immuneACCESS by TCRdb, which kept in-frame rearrangements only. Such tables lose some clones; where checked, under half of the loss comes from unresolved V genes, and the rest has no known cause. The DNA gave D and trimming, while V, J and clone size come from that table. This sample gives about 24,000 clones in total; 90% of them show up just once. Together, the top ten hold about 7% of the sample.

The sequenced sample was peripheral blood, obtained before any cancer treatment. This clonotype was obtained from a woman aged 35 to 69 with stage I lung adenocarcinoma. Recombination linked TRBV14 to TRBJ2-2; the D gene identity is not certain. The DNA sequence is TGTGCCAGCAGCCAACAGGACCTCACCGGGGAGCTGTTTTTT. This encodes CASSQQDLTGELFF.